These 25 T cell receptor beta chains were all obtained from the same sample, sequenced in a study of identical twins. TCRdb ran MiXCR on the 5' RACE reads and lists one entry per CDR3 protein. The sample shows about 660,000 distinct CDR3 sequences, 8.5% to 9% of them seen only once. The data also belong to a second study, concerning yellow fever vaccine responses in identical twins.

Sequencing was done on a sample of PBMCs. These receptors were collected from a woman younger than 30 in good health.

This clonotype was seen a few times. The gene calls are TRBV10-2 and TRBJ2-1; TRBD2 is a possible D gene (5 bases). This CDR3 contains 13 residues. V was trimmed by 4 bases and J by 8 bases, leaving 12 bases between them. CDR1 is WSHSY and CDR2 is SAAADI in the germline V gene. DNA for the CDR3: TGCGCCAGCAGTGGAAGCCGAGGGTATGAGCAGTTCTTC. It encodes CASSGSRGYEQFF.

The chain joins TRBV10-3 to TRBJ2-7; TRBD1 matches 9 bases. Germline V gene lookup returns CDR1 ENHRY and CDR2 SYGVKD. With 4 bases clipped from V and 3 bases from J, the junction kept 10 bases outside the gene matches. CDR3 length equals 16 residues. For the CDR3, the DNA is TGTGCCATCAGTGGCCGGGACAGGGACACTATCTACGAGCAGTACTTC. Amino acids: CAISGRDRDTIYEQYF.

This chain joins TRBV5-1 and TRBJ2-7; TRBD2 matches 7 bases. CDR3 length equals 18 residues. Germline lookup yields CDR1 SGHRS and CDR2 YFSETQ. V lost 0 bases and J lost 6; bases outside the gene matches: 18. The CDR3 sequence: CASSLEGPIGEGLGEQYF. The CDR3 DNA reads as TGCGCCAGCAGCTTGGAGGGACCTATAGGGGAGGGCCTCGGCGAGCAGTACTTC. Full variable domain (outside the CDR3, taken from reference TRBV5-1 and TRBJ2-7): KAGVTQTPRYLIKTRGQQVTLSCSPISGHRSVSWYQQTPGQGLQFLFEYFSETQRNKGNFPGRFSGRQFSNSRSEMNVSTLELGDSALYLCASSLEGPIGEGLGEQYFGPGTRLTVT.

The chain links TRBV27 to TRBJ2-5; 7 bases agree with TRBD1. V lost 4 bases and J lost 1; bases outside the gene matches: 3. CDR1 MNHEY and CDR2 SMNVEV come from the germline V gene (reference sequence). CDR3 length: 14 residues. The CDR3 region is CASSSRQGQETQYF. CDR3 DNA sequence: TGTGCCAGCAGTTCCCGACAGGGCCAAGAGACCCAGTACTTC.

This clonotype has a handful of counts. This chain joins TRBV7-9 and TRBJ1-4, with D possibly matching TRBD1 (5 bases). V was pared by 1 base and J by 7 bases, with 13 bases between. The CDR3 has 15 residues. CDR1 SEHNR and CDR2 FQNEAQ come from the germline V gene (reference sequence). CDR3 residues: CASSLDGGNSEKLFF. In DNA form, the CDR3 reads TGTGCCAGCAGCTTAGATGGGGGAAATAGTGAAAAACTGTTTTTT.

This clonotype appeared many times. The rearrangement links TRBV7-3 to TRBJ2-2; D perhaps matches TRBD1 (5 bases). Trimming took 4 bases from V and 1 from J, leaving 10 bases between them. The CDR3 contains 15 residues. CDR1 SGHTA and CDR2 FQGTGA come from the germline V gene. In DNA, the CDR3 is TGTGCCAGCAGCTCCTTAGACAGGAACACCGGGGAGCTGTTTTTT. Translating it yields CASSSLDRNTGELFF.

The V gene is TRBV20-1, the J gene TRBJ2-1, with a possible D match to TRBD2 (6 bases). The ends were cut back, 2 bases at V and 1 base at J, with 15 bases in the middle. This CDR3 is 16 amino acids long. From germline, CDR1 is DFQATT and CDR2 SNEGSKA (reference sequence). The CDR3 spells CSARFTGLQSYNEQFF. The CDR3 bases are TGCAGTGCTAGATTTACGGGACTCCAGTCCTACAATGAGCAGTTCTTC.

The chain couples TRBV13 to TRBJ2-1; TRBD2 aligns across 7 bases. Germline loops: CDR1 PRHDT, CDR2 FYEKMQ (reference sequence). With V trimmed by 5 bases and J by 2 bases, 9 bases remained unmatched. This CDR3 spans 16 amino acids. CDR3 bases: TGTGCCAGCAGCCATACTCTAGCGGCGACCTACAATGAGCAGTTCTTC. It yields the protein CASSHTLAATYNEQFF.

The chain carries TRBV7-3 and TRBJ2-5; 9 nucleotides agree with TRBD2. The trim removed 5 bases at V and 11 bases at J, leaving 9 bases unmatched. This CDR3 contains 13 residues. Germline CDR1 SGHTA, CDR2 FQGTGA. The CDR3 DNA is TGTGCCAGCAGCAAAGCCCCTAGCGGGGTGCAGTACTTC. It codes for CASSKAPSGVQYF.

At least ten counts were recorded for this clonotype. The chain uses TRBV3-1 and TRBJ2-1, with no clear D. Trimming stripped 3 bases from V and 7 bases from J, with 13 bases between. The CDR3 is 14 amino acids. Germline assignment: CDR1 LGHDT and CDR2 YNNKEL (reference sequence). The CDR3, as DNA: TGTGCCAGCAGCCACCTCCTCAGTCTTAATGAGCAGTTCTTC. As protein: CASSHLLSLNEQFF.

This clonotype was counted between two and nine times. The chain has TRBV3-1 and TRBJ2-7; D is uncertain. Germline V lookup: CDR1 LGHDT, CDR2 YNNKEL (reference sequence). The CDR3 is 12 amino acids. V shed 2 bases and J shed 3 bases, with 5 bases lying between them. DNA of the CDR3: TGTGCCAGCAGCCAACTCCGCTACGAGCAGTACTTC. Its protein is CASSQLRYEQYF.

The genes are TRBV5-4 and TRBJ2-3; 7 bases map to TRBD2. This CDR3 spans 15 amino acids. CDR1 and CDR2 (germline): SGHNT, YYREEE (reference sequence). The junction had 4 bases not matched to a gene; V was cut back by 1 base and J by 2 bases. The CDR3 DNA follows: TGTGCCAGCAGCTTGCTGGGGGGGATCACAGATACGCAGTATTTT. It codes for CASSLLGGITDTQYF.

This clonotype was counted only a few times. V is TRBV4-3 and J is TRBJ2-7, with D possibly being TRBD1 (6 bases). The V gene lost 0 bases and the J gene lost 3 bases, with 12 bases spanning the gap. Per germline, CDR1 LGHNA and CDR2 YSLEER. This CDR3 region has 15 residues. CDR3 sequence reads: CASSQEGDRHYEQYF. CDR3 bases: TGCGCCAGCAGCCAAGAAGGCGACAGGCACTACGAGCAGTACTTC.

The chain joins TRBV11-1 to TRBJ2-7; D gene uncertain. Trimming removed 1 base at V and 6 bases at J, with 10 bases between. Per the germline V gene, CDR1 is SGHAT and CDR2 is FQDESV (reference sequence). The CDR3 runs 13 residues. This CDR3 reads CASSLDLQSEQYF. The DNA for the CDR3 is TGTGCCAGCAGCTTAGATTTGCAGAGCGAGCAGTACTTC. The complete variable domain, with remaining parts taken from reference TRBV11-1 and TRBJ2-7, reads EAEVAQSPRYKITEKSQAVAFWCDPISGHATLYWYRQILGQGPELLVQFQDESVVDDSQLPKDRFSAERLKGVDSTLKIQPAELGDSAMYLCASSLDLQSEQYFGPGTRLTVT.

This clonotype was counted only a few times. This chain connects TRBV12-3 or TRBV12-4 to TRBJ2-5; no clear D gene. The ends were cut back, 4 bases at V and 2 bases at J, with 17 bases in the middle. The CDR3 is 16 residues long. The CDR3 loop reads CASSSARAPQQETQYF. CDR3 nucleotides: TGTGCCAGCAGTTCCGCCCGGGCCCCCCAACAAGAGACCCAGTACTTC.

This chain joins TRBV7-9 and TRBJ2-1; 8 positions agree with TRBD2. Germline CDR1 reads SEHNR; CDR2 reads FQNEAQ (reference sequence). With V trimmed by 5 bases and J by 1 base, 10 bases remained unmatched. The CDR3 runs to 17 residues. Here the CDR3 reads CASSPTSAGYSYNEQFF. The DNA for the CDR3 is TGTGCCAGCAGCCCGACTAGCGCCGGGTATTCCTACAATGAGCAGTTCTTC.

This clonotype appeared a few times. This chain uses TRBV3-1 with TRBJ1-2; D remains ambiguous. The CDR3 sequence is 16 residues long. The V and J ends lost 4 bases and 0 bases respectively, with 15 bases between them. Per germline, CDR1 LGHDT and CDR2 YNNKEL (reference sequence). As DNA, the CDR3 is TGTGCCAGCAGCCTGCCGGGAACTCAAGCTAACTATGGCTACACCTTC. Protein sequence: CASSLPGTQANYGYTF.

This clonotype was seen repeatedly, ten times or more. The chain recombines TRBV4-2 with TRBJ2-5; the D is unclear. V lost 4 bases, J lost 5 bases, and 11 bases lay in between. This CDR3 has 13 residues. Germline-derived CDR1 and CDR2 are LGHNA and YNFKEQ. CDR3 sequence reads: CASSLGYSETQYF. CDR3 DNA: TGTGCCAGCAGCCTGGGATACTCTGAGACCCAGTACTTC.

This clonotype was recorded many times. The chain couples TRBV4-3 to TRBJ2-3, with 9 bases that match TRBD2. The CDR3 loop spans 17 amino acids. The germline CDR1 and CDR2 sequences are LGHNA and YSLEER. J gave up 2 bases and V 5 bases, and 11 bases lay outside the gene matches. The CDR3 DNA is TGCGCCAGCAGCTCTCGTGGGTCTAGCGGGACCACAGATACGCAGTATTTT. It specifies CASSSRGSSGTTDTQYF.

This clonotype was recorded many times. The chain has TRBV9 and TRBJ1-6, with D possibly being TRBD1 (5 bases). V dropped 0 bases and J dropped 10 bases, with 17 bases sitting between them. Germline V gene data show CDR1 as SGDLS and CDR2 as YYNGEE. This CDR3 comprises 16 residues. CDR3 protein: CASSVEDMEGTSPLHF. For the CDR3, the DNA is TGTGCCAGCAGCGTAGAAGACATGGAAGGGACCTCACCCCTCCACTTT.

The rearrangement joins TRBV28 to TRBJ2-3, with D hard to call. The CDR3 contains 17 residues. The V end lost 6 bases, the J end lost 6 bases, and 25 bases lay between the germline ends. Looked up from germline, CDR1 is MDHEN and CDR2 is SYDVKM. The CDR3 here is CASSRPPRTLQVDTQYF. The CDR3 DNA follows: TGTGCCAGCAGCCGCCCTCCCAGGACCCTACAAGTTGATACGCAGTATTTT.

CDR3 coding DNA: TGTGCCAGCAGCCCGGACGCATTCTCATGGGAGACCCAGTACTTC. This codes for CASSPDAFSWETQYF. The V call is TRBV7-9, the J call TRBJ2-5; D ambiguous. V was clipped by 5 bases and J by 5 bases, with 18 bases between them. The CDR3 has 15 amino acids. Looked up from germline, CDR1 is SEHNR and CDR2 is FQNEAQ (reference sequence).

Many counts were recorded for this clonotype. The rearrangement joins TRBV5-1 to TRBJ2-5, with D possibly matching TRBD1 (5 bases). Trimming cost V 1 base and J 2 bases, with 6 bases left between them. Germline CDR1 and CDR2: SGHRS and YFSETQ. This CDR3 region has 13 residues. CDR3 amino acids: CASSLQGQETQYF. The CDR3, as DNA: TGCGCCAGCAGCTTGCAGGGACAAGAGACCCAGTACTTC.

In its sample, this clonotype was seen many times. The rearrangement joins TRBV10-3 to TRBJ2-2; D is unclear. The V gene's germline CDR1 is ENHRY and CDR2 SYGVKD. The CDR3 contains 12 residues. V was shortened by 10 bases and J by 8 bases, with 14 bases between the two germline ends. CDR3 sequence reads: CASSPTPGELFF. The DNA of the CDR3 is TGTGCCAGCTCCCCGACCCCTGGGGAGCTGTTTTTT.

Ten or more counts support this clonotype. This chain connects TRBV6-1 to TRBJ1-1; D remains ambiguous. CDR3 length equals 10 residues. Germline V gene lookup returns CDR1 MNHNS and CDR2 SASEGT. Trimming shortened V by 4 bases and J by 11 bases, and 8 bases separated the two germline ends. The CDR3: CASSVREAFF. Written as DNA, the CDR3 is TGTGCCAGCAGTGTTCGGGAGGCTTTCTTT.